Listed below are T cell receptor beta chains from one sample, sequenced in a study of shared clonotypes between healthy human individuals. The protocol was immunoSEQ multiplex PCR, while the TCRdb copy is restricted to in-frame clones and leaves out a portion. Seen here are about 2.4 million clones, 93% observed once, and the top ten hold roughly 0.36%. Sequences were obtained from naive CD4+ T cells from PBMCs. The source is a man aged 18 to 29 in good health. Some clones in this sample may be carry-over from other donors' samples. The CDR3 runs from the conserved cysteine through the conserved F or W. The D gene is left open where the match is weak. Not every row has a clone size; where given, it reads once, few, many or a size class.

CDR3 DNA,CDR3 protein,clone size,D gene,J gene,V gene
TGTGCCTCCGGACAGGGGAACGGGGAGCTGTTTTTT,CASGQGNGELFF,NA,TRBD1,TRBJ2-2,TRBV6-1
TGTGCCAGCAGTTCCAGGGGCGGGAGGGAAGAGACCCAGTACTTC,CASSSRGGREETQYF,NA,TRBD2,TRBJ2-5,TRBV2
TGTGCCAGCAGCCAAGGCGCCGGGCGGGAAGCTTTCTTT,CASSQGAGREAFF,NA,NA,TRBJ1-1,TRBV14
TGTGCCAGCAGTTTAAAACTTGGGGGGCGGACTGAAGCTTTCTTT,CASSLKLGGRTEAFF,once,NA,TRBJ1-1,TRBV28
TGTGCCAGCAGTCCCATGACAGGGCATAATTCACCCCTCCACTTT,CASSPMTGHNSPLHF,NA,TRBD1,TRBJ1-6,TRBV28
TGTGCCAGCAGTTTATCCACTAGCGGGAGTCTCGGCAATGAGCAGTTCTTC,CASSLSTSGSLGNEQFF,once,TRBD2,TRBJ2-1,TRBV27
TGCGCCAGCAGCTTGGCCACGGTGAACACTGAAGCTTTCTTT,CASSLATVNTEAFF,few,NA,TRBJ1-1,TRBV5-1
TGTGCCAGCAGCGTAGCGTCCCAGGGCTACGAGCAGTACTTC,CASSVASQGYEQYF,NA,NA,TRBJ2-7,TRBV9
TGTGCCTGGAGTGTACTATGGGGGGTAGTGGAAGCTTTCTTT,CAWSVLWGVVEAFF,few,NA,TRBJ1-1,TRBV30
TGCGCCAGCAGCTTTTCAGGGCCGGATGAAAAACTGTTTTTT,CASSFSGPDEKLFF,NA,NA,TRBJ1-4,TRBV5-1
TGCGCCAGCAGCCGGTATGGGGGAAGCTCCTACAATGAGCAGTTCTTC,CASSRYGGSSYNEQFF,NA,NA,TRBJ2-1,TRBV4-1
TGTGCCACCAGCAGAGAAATCCGGACAGGACAGCCCCAGCATTTT,CATSREIRTGQPQHF,NA,TRBD1,TRBJ1-5,TRBV15
TGTGCCAGCAGCGTAGCTAACCAAGAGACCCAGTACTTC,CASSVANQETQYF,NA,NA,TRBJ2-5,TRBV9
TGCGCCAGCAGCTTGGTAGGGGGCGGCTGGTTCGAAGAGACCCAGTACTTC,CASSLVGGGWFEETQYF,NA,TRBD1,TRBJ2-5,TRBV5-1
TGTGCCAGCAGCTTAACCCCCAGCGGTGAGCAGTACTTC,CASSLTPSGEQYF,NA,NA,TRBJ2-5,TRBV7-3
TGCGCCAGCAGCTTCACGGTGCCCCAAGAGACCCAGTACTTC,CASSFTVPQETQYF,few,NA,TRBJ2-5,TRBV5-1
TGTGCCAGCAGCACAGGACAGGGGGTGGGAGAGACCCAGTACTTC,CASSTGQGVGETQYF,NA,TRBD1,TRBJ2-5,TRBV7-2
TGTGCCAGCAGCTTGGACGGTCAAAATGGCTACACCTTC,CASSLDGQNGYTF,NA,NA,TRBJ1-2,TRBV5-4